Below are 17 T cell receptor beta chains sequenced from a single sample in a study of metastatic and nonmetastatic thyroid tumors. Thyroid surgery took place with no prior treatment in any patient. TCRdb redid the clone calls on the PCR reads using MiXCR. The data contain over 20,000 clones, about 25% of them singletons. Sequenced material: blood. These receptors were collected from a female donor with papillary thyroid cancer or a benign thyroid nodule (not recorded which). Some clones in this sample may be carry-over from other donors' samples.

At least ten counts were recorded for this clone. The rearrangement uses TRBV20-1 and TRBJ2-3, with 14 bases matching TRBD2. The CDR3 extends over 15 amino acids. The germline gives CDR1 DFQATT, CDR2 SNEGSKA (reference sequence). Trimming took 6 bases from V and 4 from J; bases not matched to a gene: 6. CDR3 sequence reads: CSALGLAGVADTQYF. Written as DNA, the CDR3 is TGCAGTGCATTGGGACTAGCGGGAGTGGCAGATACGCAGTATTTT.

This clone occurred many times. The rearrangement joins TRBV27 to TRBJ2-7, with a weak D call TRBD1 (9 bases). V was shortened by 3 bases and J by 5 bases, with 23 bases between the two germline ends. This CDR3 spans 17 amino acids. Germline CDR1 reads MNHEY; CDR2 reads SMNVEV (reference sequence). The chain's CDR3 is CASSLNLQGARGDEQYF. The DNA for the CDR3 is TGTGCCAGCAGTTTGAATCTACAGGGGGCGCGGGGGGACGAGCAGTACTTC.

About this clone itself: The junction does not match germline at one end; this may be a read error. The identical CDR3 is also encoded by other nucleotide sequences in the sample. The chain employs TRBV7-9 and TRBJ1-2; D unresolved. The CDR3 spans 15 residues. The germline V gene encodes CDR1 SEHNR and CDR2 FQNEAQ (reference sequence). The CDR3 DNA reads TGTGCGAGCAGCCGTTCGGCGGGGATGAACTATGGCTACACCTTC. Its protein product is CASSRSAGMNYGYTF. The entire variable domain, with the rest obtained from reference TRBV7-9 and TRBJ1-2, is as follows: DTGVSQNPRHKITKRGQNVTFRCDPISEHNRLYWYRQTLGQGPEFLTYFQNEAQLEKSRLLSDRFSAERPKGSFSTLEIQRTEQGDSAMYLCASSRSAGMNYGYTFGSGTRLTVV.

The chain has TRBV18 and TRBJ1-2, with no clear D. Germline V gene lookup returns CDR1 KGHSH and CDR2 LQKENI. V was trimmed by 1 base and J by 8 bases, leaving 11 bases between them. CDR3 length: 13 amino acids. The CDR3 DNA is TGTGCCAGCTCACCACGCGTGAGTTCGGGCTACACCTTC. This translates into CASSPRVSSGYTF.

This clone has a count of ten or more. The conserved closing phenylalanine or tryptophan is absent in this CDR3, likely reflecting a read error. This rearrangement joins TRBV7-2 to TRBJ2-7, with D possibly being TRBD1 or TRBD2 (5 bases each). The germline gives CDR1 SGHTA, CDR2 FQGNSA. CDR3 length equals 15 residues. Trimming stripped 8 bases from V and 4 bases from J, with 21 bases between. Here the CDR3 reads CASSLRPVGPYEQYL. The CDR3 DNA is TGTGCCAGCTCACTCCGTCCCGTGGGACCGTACGAGCAGTACCTC.

This clone was counted ten times or more. The genes are TRBV2 and TRBJ2-5, with D hard to call. Germline CDR1 reads SNHLY; CDR2 reads FYNNEI. CDR3 length equals 15 residues. V shed 1 base and J shed 6 bases, with 15 bases lying between them. The CDR3 region is CASSEDLFGVKTQYF. The CDR3 nucleotides read TGTGCCAGCAGTGAAGATCTCTTTGGGGTAAAGACCCAGTACTTC.

The table lists this clone with many counts. V gene TRBV7-2 combines with J gene TRBJ2-7, with a tentative D call TRBD1 (5 bases). The germline V and J ends were trimmed by 6 bases and 7 bases, with 16 bases remaining between them. Germline V gene sequence: CDR1 SGHTA, CDR2 FQGNSA. The CDR3 runs to 13 residues. For the CDR3, the DNA is TGTGCCAGCAGTCAATGGGGCCCCTCTGAGCAGTACTTC. This gives the protein CASSQWGPSEQYF.

The chain links TRBV6-1 to TRBJ2-5, with D perhaps TRBD1 (5 bases). The CDR3 runs to 14 residues. The ends were cut back, 0 bases at V and 9 bases at J, with 14 bases in the middle. The germline gives CDR1 MNHNS, CDR2 SASEGT. In DNA form, the CDR3 reads TGTGCCAGCAGTGAAGCGGACCTCGGACATGCCCAGTACTTC. The encoded protein is CASSEADLGHAQYF.

This clone is categorized as medium-sized. V usage is TRBV7-2 and J usage is TRBJ2-7; a weak D match, TRBD1 (6 bases). The V and J ends lost 0 bases and 2 bases respectively, with 8 bases between them. Germline V gene data show CDR1 as SGHTA and CDR2 as FQGNSA. CDR3 length: 14 residues. Here the CDR3 reads CASSLAGTPYEQYF. DNA of the CDR3: TGTGCCAGCAGCTTAGCGGGGACACCCTACGAGCAGTACTTC.

This clone was picked up many times. A much larger clone differs by one base, so this may be a read error. Here the CDR3 omits its conserved ending phenylalanine or tryptophan, so a read error is the likely source. V and J are TRBV12-3 or TRBV12-4 and TRBJ1-5, with D uncertain. This CDR3 comprises 14 residues. Deletions cut 5 bases from V and 3 bases from J, with 11 bases between. CDR3 region: CASSLRYLNQPQHL. CDR3 bases: TGTGCCAGCAGTCTCAGGTACCTCAATCAGCCCCAGCATCTT.

The rearrangement links TRBV24-1 to TRBJ2-7; D not resolved. Deletions cut 6 bases from V and 1 base from J, with 6 bases between. The CDR3 length is 12 residues. The V gene's germline CDR1 is KGHDR and CDR2 SFDVKD. The CDR3 region has the DNA TGTGCCACCAGTAAGGGATCCTACGAGCAGTACTTC. Protein product: CATSKGSYEQYF.

The chain couples TRBV30 to TRBJ2-2; D is undetermined. Germline V gives CDR1 GTSNPN, CDR2 SVGIG (reference sequence). This CDR3 has 12 amino acids. V dropped 2 bases and J dropped 5 bases, with 6 bases sitting between them. CDR3 region: CAWSRWTGELFF. The CDR3 bases are TGTGCCTGGAGTCGATGGACCGGGGAGCTGTTTTTT. Full variable domain (remainder filled in from reference TRBV30 and TRBJ2-2): SQTIHQWPATLVQPVGSPLSLECTVEGTSNPNLYWYRQAAGRGLQLLFYSVGIGQISSEVPQNLSASRPQDRQFILSSKKLLLSDSGFYLCAWSRWTGELFFGEGSRLTVL.

This clone was detected many times. The V and J genes are TRBV18 and TRBJ1-6; 9 bases line up with TRBD1. The CDR3 totals 14 residues. Germline lookup yields CDR1 KGHSH and CDR2 LQKENI. V trimming: 3 bases; J trimming: 10 bases; junction bases outside the gene matches: 4. This CDR3 is CASSPDRGPSPLHF. The CDR3 DNA follows: TGTGCCAGCTCACCGGACAGGGGCCCGTCACCCCTCCACTTT.

This clone was found many times. The limits of the CDR3 on the DNA are not certain, so only TCRdb's listed CDR3 is given. The rearrangement uses TRBV14 and TRBJ1-4; the table assigns TRBD1, which was not confirmed against the DNA. CDR1 SGHDN and CDR2 FVKESK come from the germline V gene. Termini included, the CDR3 measures 18 amino acids. The CDR3 spells CASSQEAGPSMGMKNCFF.

This clone was counted many times. The V gene is TRBV4-1, the J gene TRBJ1-1; 7 bases are shared with TRBD1. The germline gives CDR1 MGHRA, CDR2 YSYEKL. This CDR3 has 17 residues. The junction had 13 bases not matched to a gene; V was cut back by 4 bases and J by 2 bases. The CDR3 DNA reads TGCGCCAGCAGCCCGGGAGAATTTAGGGGGCTCAACACTGAAGCTTTCTTT. Translation: CASSPGEFRGLNTEAFF.

This clone was seen more than once but under ten times. This chain links TRBV6-1 with TRBJ2-5; 9 bases line up with TRBD1. CDR3 length: 16 amino acids. Germline CDR1 MNHNS, CDR2 SASEGT. V gave up 6 bases and J gave up 4 bases; unmatched junction bases: 12. The CDR3 DNA reads as TGTGCCAGCAGCTCCGGACAGGGGCCTGTACGAGAGACCCAGTACTTC. Translating it yields CASSSGQGPVRETQYF.

As regards this clone: Germline is not matched at one junction end, which may reflect a read error. This chain uses TRBV10-3 with TRBJ2-7; D call uncertain. The CDR3 has 13 amino acids. Germline CDR1 is ENHRY and CDR2 is SYGVKD. The CDR3 nucleotides read TGTGCCCTCCGGGCCCCCGACTCCTACGCGCAGTACTTC. It yields the protein CALRAPDSYAQYF.